This TCR beta chain stems from a study of CD8 T cells in ankylosing spondylitis. A word on this clonotype: Its antigen is not known.

V lost 0 bases, J lost 0 bases, and 9 bases lay in between. Germline values: CDR1 DFQATT, CDR2 SNEGSKA (reference sequence). The CDR3 contains 15 residues. Quantitative 5'-RACE was performed with molecular barcodes, and it yielded the TCR beta libraries. MiXCR, run by TCRdb on the 5' RACE reads, gives a single entry per CDR3 protein. The profile shows about 160,000 distinct CDR3 sequences, about a sixth of them singletons. Regarding the study as a whole: Disease-linked clones were reportedly significantly enriched in matched ankylosing spondylitis synovial fluid.

The material sequenced was blood, either unsorted or a sorted T cell fraction (not recorded which). The clonotype was recovered from a male donor with ankylosing spondylitis or in good health (not recorded which). The chain has TRBV20-1 and TRBJ2-1; D is tentatively TRBD1 or TRBD2 (5 bases each). The CDR3 loop is CSARDQGPSYNEQFF. The CDR3 DNA sequence: TGCAGTGCTAGAGATCAGGGACCCTCCTACAATGAGCAGTTCTTC.